This TCR beta chain derives from a study of CD8+ T cells in alopecia areata. Per germline, CDR1 MNHEY and CDR2 SMNVEV (reference sequence). Trimming removed 2 bases at V and 3 bases at J, with 16 bases between. This CDR3 spans 16 amino acids. Whole-study results and caveats: Across lesional scalp, and particularly alopecia totalis/universalis, clonality surpassed that of normal scalp.

Treatment defined: oral pan-JAK inhibitor, 5-10 mg twice daily. Regarding this clone: The antigen is undetermined.

RNA extraction and reverse transcription yielded cDNA as sequencing template. Profiling relied on immunoSEQ multiplex PCR, and the TCRdb table lists in-frame clones only, not all of them. In the table there are approximately 280,000 clones, about three fifths of which are singletons. This receptor was taken from a human donor with alopecia areata. The sequences come from CD4+ T cells sorted from blood, collected at week 24, from a patient treated with tofacitinib. The chain couples TRBV27 to TRBJ1-2, with a tentative D call TRBD1 (5 bases). This chain's CDR3 is CASSLPYSTADYGYTF. The CDR3 DNA is TGTGCCAGCAGTTTACCATACTCGACAGCGGACTATGGCTACACCTTC.